The 25 T cell receptor beta chains below all came from one sample that was sequenced in a study of immune heterogeneity within non-small cell lung tumors. TCR beta CDR3 amplification used multiplex PCR with 32 V and 13 J primers. TCRdb re-called the multiplex PCR reads with MiXCR, one entry per CDR3 protein. The sample has more than 14,000 distinct CDR3 sequences; about 30% are singletons. Bulk tumor genomic DNA, roughly 600 ng per sample, was the template. Every primary tumor yielded several biopsies, spaced far apart, that were taken during surgery. The study cohort was described as untreated, and its members had newly diagnosed non-small cell lung cancer. They went on to have curative surgery. Sequenced: lung tumor tissue. These receptors all stem from a man between 35 and 55 years old with non-small cell lung cancer.

This clonotype was counted many times. The CDR3 DNA reads TGTGCCATCACCCAGAGCGGGGTTTCGGCCTTACCTAGCAATGAGCAGTTCTTC. It encodes CAITQSGVSALPSNEQFF. The gene calls are TRBV10-3 and TRBJ2-1, with 7 bases lining up with TRBD2. Germline V gene lookup returns CDR1 ENHRY and CDR2 SYGVKD. With 7 bases clipped from V and 6 bases from J, the junction kept 21 bases outside the gene matches. The length of the CDR3 is 18 residues.

This clonotype is labeled medium-sized. This sequence joins TRBV6-1 and TRBJ2-7, with a possible D match to TRBD2 (6 bases). This CDR3 contains 13 residues. V was clipped by 1 base and J by 6 bases, with 10 bases between them. Germline V lookup: CDR1 MNHNS, CDR2 SASEGT. CDR3 residues: CASSEGLVSEQYF. The CDR3 DNA reads as TGTGCCAGCAGTGAAGGACTAGTCTCCGAGCAGTACTTC.

This clonotype was recorded at least ten times. The rearrangement links TRBV4-2 to TRBJ2-3, with unresolved D. Germline V gene data show CDR1 as LGHNA and CDR2 as YNFKEQ. This CDR3 is built from 14 residues. Trimming left V 1 base short and J 1 base short, with 6 bases between. CDR3 amino acids: CASSQAPRTDTQYF. As DNA, the CDR3 is TGTGCCAGCAGCCAAGCCCCGCGCACAGATACGCAGTATTTT.

This clonotype showed up many times. The chain links TRBV19 to TRBJ2-1, with D uncertain. Between the trimmed V and J ends, which lost 6 bases and 4 bases, there was a span of 7 bases. The CDR3 has 12 residues. From germline, CDR1 is LNHDA and CDR2 SQIVND (reference sequence). The CDR3 loop is CASSRSYNEQFF. As DNA, the CDR3 is TGTGCCAGTAGCAGATCTTACAATGAGCAGTTCTTC.

The V gene is TRBV18, the J gene TRBJ2-1, with 10 nucleotides matching TRBD2. The CDR3 is 16 amino acids. Germline V gene data show CDR1 as KGHSH and CDR2 as LQKENI. J gave up 5 bases and V 4 bases, and 8 bases lay outside the gene matches. The CDR3 sequence: CASSRVRTSGHNEQFF. CDR3 DNA: TGTGCCAGCTCACGTGTAAGGACTAGCGGTCACAATGAGCAGTTCTTC.

On this clonotype itself: A much larger clone lies one base from this, so it may be a read error. The rearrangement uses TRBV18 and TRBJ2-1; TRBD2 agrees at 13 bases. This CDR3 is 16 amino acids long. Per the germline V gene, CDR1 is KGHSH and CDR2 is LQKENI. The CDR3 nucleotides read TGTGCCACCTCACCTCGGACTAGCGGGAGTTGGAATGAGCAGTTCTTC. This translates into CATSPRTSGSWNEQFF.

This clonotype was recorded only once. The J gene is TRBJ1-5, the V gene TRBV19, with no clear D. The CDR3 length is 13 residues. The germline CDR1 and CDR2 sequences are LNHDA and SQIVND (reference sequence). Deletions cut 8 bases from V and 0 bases from J, with 8 bases between. CDR3: CASGLNSNQPQHF. For the CDR3, the DNA is TGTGCCAGTGGGCTAAATAGCAATCAGCCCCAGCATTTT.

The table lists this clonotype with a count of one. Relative to the germline gene, one junction end is altered; a read error may explain this. V usage is TRBV12-3 or TRBV12-4 and J usage is TRBJ1-5; D gene uncertain. The CDR3 consists of 13 residues. The CDR3 DNA reads as TGTGACAGCAGTTTAACCAGAAATCAGCCCCAGCATTTT. Protein sequence: CDSSLTRNQPQHF.

For this clonotype: A read error may be the cause here, since a much bigger clone is one base away. The chain employs TRBV6-4 and TRBJ2-1; D perhaps matches TRBD1 (7 bases). The germline CDR1 and CDR2 sequences are MRHNA and SNTAGT. This CDR3 is built from 14 residues. For the CDR3, the DNA is TGTGCCAGCAGTGCACTAGCTCAGGGGGATGAGCATTTCTTC. Amino acid sequence: CASSALAQGDEHFF.

With regard to this clonotype: This could be a read error, since a much larger clone is one nucleotide away. This chain uses TRBV3-1 with TRBJ2-7, with TRBD2 identical over 10 bases. The trim removed 4 bases at V and 3 bases at J, leaving 9 bases unmatched. The CDR3 covers 16 residues. Germline V gene lookup returns CDR1 LGHDT and CDR2 YNNKEL (reference sequence). The CDR3 DNA follows: TGTGCCAGCAGCCGCGCCGGGACTAGCGACAACTACGAGCAGTACTTC. This gives the protein CASSRAGTSDNYEQYF.

About this clonotype: Since no conserved phenylalanine or tryptophan closes the CDR3, a read error is the likely cause. Because the CDR3's place on the DNA is in doubt, the DNA is left out and the CDR3 is given as listed by TCRdb. The chain joins TRBV18 to TRBJ2-1; whether TRBD1, the table's D call, matches the DNA was not checked. The CDR3 numbers 12 amino acids, ends counted. Germline assignment: CDR1 KGHSH and CDR2 LQKENI. CDR3 amino acids: CASSSTGSGSIS.

This clonotype qualifies as medium-sized (0.01 to 0.1%). The J gene is TRBJ1-2, the V gene TRBV19, with 7 bases that match TRBD1. The CDR3 spans 14 residues. The germline gives CDR1 LNHDA, CDR2 SQIVND (reference sequence). The junction had 5 bases not matched to a gene; V was cut back by 5 bases and J by 2 bases. CDR3 amino acids: CASSAQTGNYGYTF. CDR3 sequence (DNA): TGTGCCAGTAGTGCCCAGACAGGGAACTATGGCTACACCTTC.

By share of the sample, this clonotype is medium-sized (0.01 to 0.1%). The rearrangement links TRBV7-2 to TRBJ2-7, with 9 bases identical to TRBD1. Germline V gene sequence: CDR1 SGHTA, CDR2 FQGNSA. After removal of 3 bases from V and 4 bases from J, the junction contained 7 bases not matched to a gene. This CDR3 has 15 residues. The DNA for the CDR3 is TGTGCCAGCAGCTTTACAGGGGGCGCACAATACGAGCAGTACTTC. Translated, it gives CASSFTGGAQYEQYF.

This clonotype is medium-sized (0.01 to 0.1%) within its sample. This chain uses TRBV6-1 with TRBJ1-2; no clear D. The CDR3 contains 13 residues. Germline V CDR1 and CDR2: MNHNS, SASEGT. With 8 bases removed from V and 2 bases from J, the gap between germline ends came to 12 bases. The CDR3 region is CASGAPGNYGYTF. Here the CDR3 DNA reads TGTGCCAGCGGAGCACCGGGGAACTATGGCTACACCTTC.

This clonotype rates as medium-sized. The gene calls are TRBV20-1 and TRBJ2-1; D tentatively fits TRBD1 or TRBD2 (5 bases each). Germline CDR1 DFQATT, CDR2 SNEGSKA (reference sequence). This CDR3 is 15 amino acids long. V was clipped by 3 bases and J by 7 bases, with 19 bases between them. The CDR3 is CSARVRDPRGNEQFF. DNA for the CDR3: TGCAGTGCTAGGGTCCGGGACCCACGCGGGAATGAGCAGTTCTTC.

By share, this clonotype ranks as medium-sized. The CDR3 DNA sequence: TGTGCCAGCAGTAGGGGGGGGGACAGCTCCTACGAGCAGTACTTC. It yields the protein CASSRGGDSSYEQYF. The chain is built from TRBV12-3 or TRBV12-4 and TRBJ2-7; D is tentatively TRBD1 or TRBD2 (7 bases each). V shed 5 bases and J shed 0 bases, with 14 bases lying between them. The CDR3 loop spans 15 amino acids.

This clonotype counts as medium-sized. The V call is TRBV19, the J call TRBJ1-2; TRBD1 matches 7 bases. CDR1 is LNHDA and CDR2 is SQIVND in the germline V gene (reference sequence). The CDR3 spans 15 residues. Losses at the gene ends were 5 bases for V and 1 base for J; bases not matched to a gene: 7. The CDR3 DNA sequence: TGTGCCAGTAGTTCTCCGGGACAGTTTAACTATGGCTACACCTTC. Its protein product is CASSSPGQFNYGYTF.

This clonotype occurred many times. This sequence joins TRBV6-1 and TRBJ2-5, with TRBD1 matching over 7 bases. Trimming at V came to 5 bases and at J to 4 bases, leaving 13 bases not matched to a gene. In germline, CDR1 is MNHNS, CDR2 SASEGT. This CDR3 comprises 16 residues. In nucleotides, the CDR3 is TGTGCCAGCAGTTATAGGGGAATGAGGGGGCTAGAGACCCAGTACTTC. Encoded protein: CASSYRGMRGLETQYF.

This clonotype appeared many times. The chain recombines TRBV19 with TRBJ1-3; D is ambiguous. V was shortened by 3 bases and J by 0 bases, with 6 bases between the two germline ends. Germline V gene data show CDR1 as LNHDA and CDR2 as SQIVND (reference sequence). The CDR3 spans 14 residues. The CDR3 region is CASSMMSSGNTIYF. CDR3 nucleotides: TGTGCCAGTAGTATGATGAGCTCTGGAAACACCATATATTTT.

In the case of this clonotype: A much more abundant neighbour one base away suggests this may be a read error. This chain uses TRBV19 with TRBJ2-3, with a tentative D call TRBD2 (5 bases). The CDR3 sequence is 14 residues long. Germline V CDR1 and CDR2: LNHDA, SQIVND (reference sequence). CDR3 nucleotides: TGTGCCAGTAGTTTCCAGCGGAACACAGATACGAAGTATTTT. Protein: CASSFQRNTDTKYF.

This clonotype has a count of ten or more. CDR3 DNA: TGCAGTGCAGAAAAGACAGGGGCGGACGCCGGGGAGCTGTTTTTT. It codes for CSAEKTGADAGELFF. The gene calls are TRBV20-1 and TRBJ2-2; TRBD1 agrees at 8 bases. After removal of 6 bases from V and 6 bases from J, the junction contained 12 bases not matched to a gene. Germline loops: CDR1 DFQATT, CDR2 SNEGSKA (reference sequence). The CDR3 is made up of 15 amino acids.

On this clonotype: One end of the junction fails to match germline, which may point to a read error. CDR3 amino acids: CAWTMVGDGGYGYTF. The CDR3 DNA reads as TGTGCCTGGACTATGGTGGGAGATGGTGGCTATGGTTACACCTTC. The chain joins TRBV30 to TRBJ1-2; unclear D gene. CDR3 size: 15 residues. CDR1 GTSNPN and CDR2 SVGIG come from the germline V gene (reference sequence).

The chain combines TRBV7-2 with TRBJ2-5, with 7 bases that match TRBD2. Germline V gene lookup returns CDR1 SGHTA and CDR2 FQGNSA. The length of the CDR3 is 14 residues. V gave up 2 bases and J gave up 3 bases; unmatched junction bases: 3. DNA for the CDR3: TGTGCCAGCAGCTTATTCCTAGCGGAAGAGACCCAGTACTTC. This sequence encodes CASSLFLAEETQYF.

Details on this clonotype: A clone one base away is much larger, so this may be a read error. The chain joins TRBV27 to TRBJ1-1; tentative D call: TRBD1 (6 bases). CDR3 size: 16 residues. CDR1 is MNHEY, CDR2 SMNVEV, per germline (reference sequence). Deletions cut 5 bases from V and 5 bases from J, with 21 bases between. This chain's CDR3 is CASSQRGVGGLTEAFF. As DNA, the CDR3 is TGTGCCAGCAGTCAACGGGGGGTCGGGGGGCTAACTGAAGCTTTCTTT.

In regard to this clonotype: A read error may be the cause here, since a much bigger clone is one base away. The J gene is TRBJ2-7, the V gene TRBV4-1; the D is unclear. This CDR3 spans 14 amino acids. Deletions cut 4 bases from V and 3 bases from J, with 13 bases between. The germline V gene has CDR1 MGHRA and CDR2 YSYEKL. The CDR3 DNA follows: TGCGCCAGCAGCCGCGCTAGTAACTTCTACGAGCAGTACTTC. Encoded protein: CASSRASNFYEQYF.